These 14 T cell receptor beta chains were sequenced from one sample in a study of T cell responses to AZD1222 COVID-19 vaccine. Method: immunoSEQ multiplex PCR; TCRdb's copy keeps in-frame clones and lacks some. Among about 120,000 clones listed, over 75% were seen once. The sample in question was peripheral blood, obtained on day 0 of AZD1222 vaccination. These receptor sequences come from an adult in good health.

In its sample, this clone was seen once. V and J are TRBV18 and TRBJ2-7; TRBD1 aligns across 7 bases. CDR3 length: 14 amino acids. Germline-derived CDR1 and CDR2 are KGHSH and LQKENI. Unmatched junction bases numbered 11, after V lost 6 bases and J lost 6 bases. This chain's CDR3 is CASSPDRTRGEQYF. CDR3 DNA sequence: TGTGCCAGCTCCCCGGACAGGACCAGGGGCGAGCAGTACTTC.

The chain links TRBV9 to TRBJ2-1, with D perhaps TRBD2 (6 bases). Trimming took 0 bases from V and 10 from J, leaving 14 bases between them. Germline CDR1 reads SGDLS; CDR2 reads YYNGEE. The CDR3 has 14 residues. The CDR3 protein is CASSVGVGGTEQFF. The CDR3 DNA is TGTGCCAGCAGCGTAGGGGTCGGCGGGACGGAGCAGTTCTTC. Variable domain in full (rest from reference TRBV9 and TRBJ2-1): DSGVTQTPKHLITATGQRVTLRCSPRSGDLSVYWYQQSLDQGLQFLIQYYNGEERAKGNILERFSAQQFPDLHSELNLSSLELGDSALYFCASSVGVGGTEQFFGPGTRLTVL.

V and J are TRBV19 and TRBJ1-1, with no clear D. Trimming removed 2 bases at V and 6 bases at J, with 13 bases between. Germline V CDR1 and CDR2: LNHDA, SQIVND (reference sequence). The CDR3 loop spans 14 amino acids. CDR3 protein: CASSIISGSPEAFF. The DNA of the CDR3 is TGTGCCAGTAGTATAATATCGGGGAGTCCTGAAGCTTTCTTT.

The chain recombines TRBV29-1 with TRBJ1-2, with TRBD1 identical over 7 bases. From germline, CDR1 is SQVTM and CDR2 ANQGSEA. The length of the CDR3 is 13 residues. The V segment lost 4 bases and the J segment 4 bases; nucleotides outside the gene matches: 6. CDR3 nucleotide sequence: TGCAGCGTTGCCCAGACAGGGTCCTATGGCTACACCTTC. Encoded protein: CSVAQTGSYGYTF.

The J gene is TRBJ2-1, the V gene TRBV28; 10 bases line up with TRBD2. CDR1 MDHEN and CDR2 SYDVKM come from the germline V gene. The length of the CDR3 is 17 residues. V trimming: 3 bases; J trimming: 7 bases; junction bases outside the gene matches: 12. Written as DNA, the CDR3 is TGTGCCAGCAGTTTCAGGGTTCGGGGACTAGCGAGAAATGAGCAGTTCTTC. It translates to CASSFRVRGLARNEQFF.

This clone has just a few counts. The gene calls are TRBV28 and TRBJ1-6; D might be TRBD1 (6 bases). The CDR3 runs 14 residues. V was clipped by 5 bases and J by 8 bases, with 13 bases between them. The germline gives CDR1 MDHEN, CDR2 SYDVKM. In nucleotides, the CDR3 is TGTGCCAGCAGTGGGCAGGGGAATCATTCACCCCTCCACTTT. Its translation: CASSGQGNHSPLHF.

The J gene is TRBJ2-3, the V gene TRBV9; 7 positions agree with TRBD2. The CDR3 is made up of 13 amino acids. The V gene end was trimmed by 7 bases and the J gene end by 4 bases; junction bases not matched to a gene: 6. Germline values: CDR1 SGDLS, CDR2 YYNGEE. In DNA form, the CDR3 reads TGTGCCAGCCGTTCTAGCGGTTCAGATACGCAGTATTTT. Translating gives CASRSSGSDTQYF.

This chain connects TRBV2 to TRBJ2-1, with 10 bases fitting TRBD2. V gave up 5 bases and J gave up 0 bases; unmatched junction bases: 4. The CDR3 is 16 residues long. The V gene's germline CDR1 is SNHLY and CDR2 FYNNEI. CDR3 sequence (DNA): TGTGCCAGCAGTAGTCCTAGCGGGAGCTCCTACAATGAGCAGTTCTTC. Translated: CASSSPSGSSYNEQFF.

The CDR3, as DNA: TGTGCCAGCAGAGAGGAGGAGGGGGGTTCAGATACGCAGTATTTT. This sequence encodes CASREEEGGSDTQYF. The chain recombines TRBV6-5 with TRBJ2-3, with D perhaps matching TRBD1 or TRBD2 (6 bases each). Trimming stripped 6 bases from V and 4 bases from J, with 17 bases between. This CDR3 is 15 amino acids long. Germline CDR1 and CDR2: MNHEY and SVGAGI.

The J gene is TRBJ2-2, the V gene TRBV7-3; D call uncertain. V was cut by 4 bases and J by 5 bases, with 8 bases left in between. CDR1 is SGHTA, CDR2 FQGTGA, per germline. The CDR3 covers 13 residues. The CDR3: CASSSIGTGELFF. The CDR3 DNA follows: TGTGCCAGCAGCTCCATAGGGACCGGGGAGCTGTTTTTT.

The DNA for the CDR3 is TGTGCCAGCAGCAACAACAGGAATCAGCCCCAGCATTTT. It encodes CASSNNRNQPQHF. The chain uses TRBV7-9 and TRBJ1-5; the D gene is possibly TRBD1 (5 bases). V shed 5 bases and J shed 4 bases, with 9 bases lying between them. The CDR3 contains 13 residues. Germline V CDR1 and CDR2: SEHNR, FQNEAQ (reference sequence).

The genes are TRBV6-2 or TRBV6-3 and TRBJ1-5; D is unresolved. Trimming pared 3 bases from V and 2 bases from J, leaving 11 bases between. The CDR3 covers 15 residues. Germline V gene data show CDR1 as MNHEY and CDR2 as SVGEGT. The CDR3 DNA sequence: TGTGCCAGCAGTTATGGTGGGTCTGGCAATCAGCCCCAGCATTTT. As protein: CASSYGGSGNQPQHF.

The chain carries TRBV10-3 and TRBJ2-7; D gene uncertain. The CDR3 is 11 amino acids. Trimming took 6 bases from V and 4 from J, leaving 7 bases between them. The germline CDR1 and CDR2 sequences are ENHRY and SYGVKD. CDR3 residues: CAISAEYEQYF. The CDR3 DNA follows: TGTGCCATCAGCGCGGAATACGAGCAGTACTTC.

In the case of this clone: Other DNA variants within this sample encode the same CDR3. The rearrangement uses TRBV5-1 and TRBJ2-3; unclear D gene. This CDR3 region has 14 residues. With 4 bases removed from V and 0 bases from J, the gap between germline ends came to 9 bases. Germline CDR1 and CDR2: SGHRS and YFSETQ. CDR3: CASSPSTSTDTQYF. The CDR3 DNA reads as TGCGCCAGCAGCCCTTCGACTAGCACAGATACGCAGTATTTT.